This TCR beta chain was sequenced in a study of blood T cell repertoires in COVID-19. Trimming cost V 7 bases and J 5 bases, with 11 bases left between them. Germline assignment: CDR1 SNHLY and CDR2 FYNNEI. The CDR3 is 12 amino acids. Profiling relied on immunoSEQ multiplex PCR, and the TCRdb table lists in-frame clones only, not all of them. The table records fewer than 250,000 clones, 89% of them present only once. The J gene is TRBJ1-2, the V gene TRBV2; no clear D. Sequenced material: PBMCs or T cells enriched from blood (not recorded which). The source is a young woman who had recovered from COVID-19. This CDR3 reads CASTHPGYGYTF. CDR3 bases: TGTGCCAGCACCCACCCGGGGTATGGCTACACCTTC.